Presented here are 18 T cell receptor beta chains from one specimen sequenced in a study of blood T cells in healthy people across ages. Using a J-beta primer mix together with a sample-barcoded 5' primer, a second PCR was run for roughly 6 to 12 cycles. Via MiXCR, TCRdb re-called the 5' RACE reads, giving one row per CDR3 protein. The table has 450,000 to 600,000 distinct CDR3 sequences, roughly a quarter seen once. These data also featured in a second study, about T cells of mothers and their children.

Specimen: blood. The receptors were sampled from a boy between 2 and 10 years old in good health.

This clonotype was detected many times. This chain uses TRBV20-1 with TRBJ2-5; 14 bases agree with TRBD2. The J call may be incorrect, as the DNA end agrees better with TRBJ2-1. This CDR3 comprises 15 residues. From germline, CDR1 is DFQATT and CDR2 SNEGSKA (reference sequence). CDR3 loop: CSAPGGLAGEDEQFF. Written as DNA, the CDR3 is TGCAGTGCACCAGGGGGACTAGCGGGAGAGGATGAGCAGTTCTTC.

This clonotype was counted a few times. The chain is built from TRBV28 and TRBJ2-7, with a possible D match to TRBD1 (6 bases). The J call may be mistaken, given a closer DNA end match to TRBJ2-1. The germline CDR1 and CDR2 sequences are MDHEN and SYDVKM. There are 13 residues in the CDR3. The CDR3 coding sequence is TGTGCCAGCAGTTTGCTGACAGGCGTGGAGCAGTTCTTC. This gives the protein CASSLLTGVEQFF.

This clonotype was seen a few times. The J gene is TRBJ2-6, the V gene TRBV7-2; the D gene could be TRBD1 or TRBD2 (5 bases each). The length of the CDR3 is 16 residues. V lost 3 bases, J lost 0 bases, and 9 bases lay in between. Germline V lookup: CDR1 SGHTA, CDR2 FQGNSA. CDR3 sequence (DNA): TGTGCCAGCAGCTTTCGGGGCAACTCTGGGGCCAACGTCCTGACTTTC. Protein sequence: CASSFRGNSGANVLTF.

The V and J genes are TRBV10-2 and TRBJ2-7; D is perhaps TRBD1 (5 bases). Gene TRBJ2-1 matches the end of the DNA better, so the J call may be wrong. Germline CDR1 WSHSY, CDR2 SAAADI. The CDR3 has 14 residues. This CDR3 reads CASTRFLGEPEQFF. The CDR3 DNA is TGCGCCAGCACTCGATTTCTAGGGGAACCTGAGCAGTTCTTC.

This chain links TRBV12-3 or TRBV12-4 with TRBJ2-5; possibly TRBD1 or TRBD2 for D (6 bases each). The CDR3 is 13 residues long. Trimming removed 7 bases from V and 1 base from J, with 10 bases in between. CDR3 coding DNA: TGTGCCAGCACGAGGGGGGTCCAAGAGACCCAGTACTTC. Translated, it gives CASTRGVQETQYF.

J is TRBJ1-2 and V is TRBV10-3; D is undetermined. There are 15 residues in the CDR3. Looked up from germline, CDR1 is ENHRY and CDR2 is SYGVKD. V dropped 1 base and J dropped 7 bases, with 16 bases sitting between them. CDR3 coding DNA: TGTGCCATCAGTGAGTATGGGAAACCCTCCGGTGGCTACACCTTC. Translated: CAISEYGKPSGGYTF.

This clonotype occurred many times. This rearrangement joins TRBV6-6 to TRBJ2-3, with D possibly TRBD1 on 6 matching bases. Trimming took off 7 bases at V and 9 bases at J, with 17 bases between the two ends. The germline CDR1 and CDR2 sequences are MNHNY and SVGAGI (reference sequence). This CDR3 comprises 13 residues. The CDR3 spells CASTPGPGVTQYF. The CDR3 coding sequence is TGTGCCAGCACCCCGGGGCCAGGGGTGACGCAGTATTTT.

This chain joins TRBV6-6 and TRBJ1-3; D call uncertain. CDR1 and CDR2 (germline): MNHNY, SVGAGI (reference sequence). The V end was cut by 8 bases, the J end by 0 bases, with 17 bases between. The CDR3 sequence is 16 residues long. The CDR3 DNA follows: TGTGCCAGCGGTGCTCTCCGCGTGAGCTCTGGAAACACCATATATTTT. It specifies CASGALRVSSGNTIYF.

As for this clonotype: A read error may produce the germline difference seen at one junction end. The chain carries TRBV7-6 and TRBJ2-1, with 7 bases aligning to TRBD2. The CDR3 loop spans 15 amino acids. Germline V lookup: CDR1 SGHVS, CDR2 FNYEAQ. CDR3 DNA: TGTGCCAGCAGCTTAGGCGGGAGAAGGAACAACGAGCAGTTCTTC. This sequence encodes CASSLGGRRNNEQFF. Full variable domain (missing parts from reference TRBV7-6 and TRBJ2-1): GAGVSQSPRYKVTKRGQDVALRCDPISGHVSLYWYRQALGQGPEFLTYFNYEAQQDKSGLPNDRFSAERPEGSISTLTIQRTEQRDSAMYRCASSLGGRRNNEQFFGPGTRLTVL.

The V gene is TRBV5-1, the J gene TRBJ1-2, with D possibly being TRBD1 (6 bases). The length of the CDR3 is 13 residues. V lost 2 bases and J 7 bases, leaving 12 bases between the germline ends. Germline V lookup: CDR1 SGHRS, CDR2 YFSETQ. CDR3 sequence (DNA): TGCGCCAGCAGCTTCGGGGGGCATGGTGGCTACACCTTC. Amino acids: CASSFGGHGGYTF.

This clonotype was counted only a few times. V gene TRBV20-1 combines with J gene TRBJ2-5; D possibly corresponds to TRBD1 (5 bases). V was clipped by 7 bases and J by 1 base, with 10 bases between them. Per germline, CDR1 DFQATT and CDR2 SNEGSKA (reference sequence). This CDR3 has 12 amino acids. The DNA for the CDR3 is TGCAGTGGCCGGACAAGCCAAGAGACCCAGTACTTC. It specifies CSGRTSQETQYF.

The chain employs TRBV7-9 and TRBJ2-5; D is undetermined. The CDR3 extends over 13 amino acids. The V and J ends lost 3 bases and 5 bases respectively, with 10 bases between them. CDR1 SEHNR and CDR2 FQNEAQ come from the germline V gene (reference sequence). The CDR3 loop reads CASSFGFRETQYF. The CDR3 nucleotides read TGTGCCAGCAGCTTTGGATTTCGGGAGACCCAGTACTTC.

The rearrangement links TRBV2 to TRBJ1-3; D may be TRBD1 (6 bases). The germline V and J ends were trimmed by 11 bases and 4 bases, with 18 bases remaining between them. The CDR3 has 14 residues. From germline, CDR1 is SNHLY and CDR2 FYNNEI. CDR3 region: CASTQGVSGNTIYF. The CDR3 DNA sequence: TGTGCCTCGACACAGGGAGTCTCGGGAAACACCATATATTTT.

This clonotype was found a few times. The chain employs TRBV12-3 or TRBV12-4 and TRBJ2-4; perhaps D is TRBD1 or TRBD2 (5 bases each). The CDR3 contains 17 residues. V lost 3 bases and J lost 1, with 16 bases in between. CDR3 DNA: TGTGCCAGCAGTTTTGGGGCGGGCAGTAAGGCCAAAAACATTCAGTACTTC. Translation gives CASSFGAGSKAKNIQYF.

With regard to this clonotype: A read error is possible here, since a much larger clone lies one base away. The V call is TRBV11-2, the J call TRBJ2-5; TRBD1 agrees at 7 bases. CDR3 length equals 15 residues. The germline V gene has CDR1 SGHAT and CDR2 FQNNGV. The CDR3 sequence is CASSYNRGPQGTQYF. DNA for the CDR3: TGTGCCAGCAGCTATAACAGGGGACCCCAAGGGACCCAGTACTTC.

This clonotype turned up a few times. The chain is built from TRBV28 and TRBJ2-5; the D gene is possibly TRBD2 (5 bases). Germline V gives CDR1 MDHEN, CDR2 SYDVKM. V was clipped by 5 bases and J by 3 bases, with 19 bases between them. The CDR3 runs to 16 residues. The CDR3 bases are TGTGCCAGCAGTCCCCTCGGGGTCGAAACTAAAGAGACCCAGTACTTC. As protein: CASSPLGVETKETQYF.

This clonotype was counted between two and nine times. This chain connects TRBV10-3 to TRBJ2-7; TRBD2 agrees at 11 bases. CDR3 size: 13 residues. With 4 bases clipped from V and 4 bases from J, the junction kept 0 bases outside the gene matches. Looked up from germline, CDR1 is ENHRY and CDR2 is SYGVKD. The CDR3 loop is CAISGLAGYEQYF. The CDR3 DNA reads TGTGCCATCAGTGGACTAGCGGGATACGAGCAGTACTTC.

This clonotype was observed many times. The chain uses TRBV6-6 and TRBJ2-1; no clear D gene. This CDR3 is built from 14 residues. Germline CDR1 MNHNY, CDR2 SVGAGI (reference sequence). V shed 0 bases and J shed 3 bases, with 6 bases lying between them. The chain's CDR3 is CASSYSKVYNEQFF. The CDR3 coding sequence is TGTGCCAGCAGTTACTCGAAGGTCTACAATGAGCAGTTCTTC.